The present entry profiles one T cell receptor (beta chain) with its context. The J segment lost 2 bases and the V segment lost 5 bases, leaving 6 bases of the junction unmatched. CDR1 is MDHEN and CDR2 is SYDVKM in the germline V gene. The CDR3 extends over 16 amino acids. Sequencing was performed with immunoSEQ multiplex PCR; in TCRdb, only in-frame clones are kept and a portion is missing. The profile shows around 100,000 clones, 80% to 95% of them singletons. The sample is drawn from a study of T cell changes during pregnancy in multiple sclerosis. This TCR was recovered from a female donor with multiple sclerosis, enrolled in a pregnancy study. Sequenced here: peripheral blood, sampled in the third trimester of pregnancy. The chain couples TRBV28 to TRBJ2-6; 7 positions agree with TRBD2. This CDR3 reads CASSAPGGAGANVLTF. The DNA of the CDR3 is TGTGCCAGCAGTGCACCGGGAGGAGCTGGGGCCAACGTCCTGACTTTC.